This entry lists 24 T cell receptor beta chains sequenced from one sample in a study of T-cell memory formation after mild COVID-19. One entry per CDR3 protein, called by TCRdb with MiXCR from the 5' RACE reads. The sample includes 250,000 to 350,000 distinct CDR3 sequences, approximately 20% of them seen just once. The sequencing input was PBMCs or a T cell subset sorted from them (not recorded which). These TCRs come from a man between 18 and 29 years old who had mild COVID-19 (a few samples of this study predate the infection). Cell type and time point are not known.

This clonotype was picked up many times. CDR3 amino acids: CASSLQAPGQGGLSSYNEQFF. The CDR3 DNA is TGTGCCAGCAGCCTCCAGGCACCGGGACAGGGGGGCCTCAGCTCCTACAATGAGCAGTTCTTC. J is TRBJ2-1 and V is TRBV5-5, with 11 bases fitting TRBD1. The CDR3 has 21 residues. Unmatched junction bases numbered 18, after V lost 4 bases and J lost 0 bases. CDR1 is SGHKS, CDR2 YYEKEE, per germline (reference sequence). Full variable domain (outside the CDR3, taken from reference TRBV5-5 and TRBJ2-1): DAGVTQSPTHLIKTRGQQVTLRCSPISGHKSVSWYQQVLGQGPQFIFQYYEKEERGRGNFPDRFSARQFPNYSSELNVNALLLGDSALYLCASSLQAPGQGGLSSYNEQFFGPGTRLTVL.

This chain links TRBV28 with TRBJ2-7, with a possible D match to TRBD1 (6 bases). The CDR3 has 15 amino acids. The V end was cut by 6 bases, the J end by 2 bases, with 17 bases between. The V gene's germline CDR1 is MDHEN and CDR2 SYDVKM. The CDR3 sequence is CASSPSRTATYEQYV. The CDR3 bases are TGTGCCAGCAGCCCCTCCAGGACAGCTACCTACGAGCAGTACGTC.

The DNA for the CDR3 is TGTGCCAGCAGTTCAGACCTCCGGTGGAATTCACCCCTCCACTTT. Translation: CASSSDLRWNSPLHF. The chain links TRBV6-6 to TRBJ1-6, with D unresolved. Between the trimmed V and J ends, which lost 4 bases and 7 bases, there was a span of 14 bases. The CDR3 consists of 15 residues. Germline CDR1 MNHNY, CDR2 SVGAGI (reference sequence).

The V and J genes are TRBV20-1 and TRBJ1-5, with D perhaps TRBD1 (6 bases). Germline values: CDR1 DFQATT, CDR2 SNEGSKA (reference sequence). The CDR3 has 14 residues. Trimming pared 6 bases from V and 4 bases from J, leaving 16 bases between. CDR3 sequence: CSARNREWNQPQHF. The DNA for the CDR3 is TGCAGTGCCCGAAACAGGGAATGGAATCAGCCCCAGCATTTT.

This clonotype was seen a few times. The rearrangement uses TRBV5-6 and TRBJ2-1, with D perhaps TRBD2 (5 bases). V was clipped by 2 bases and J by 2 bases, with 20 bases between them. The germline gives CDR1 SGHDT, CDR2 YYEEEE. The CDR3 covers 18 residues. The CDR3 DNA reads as TGTGCCAGCAGCTTTCCAGGAGGCTTCGCCTCCCCCTACAATGAGCAGTTCTTC. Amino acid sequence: CASSFPGGFASPYNEQFF.

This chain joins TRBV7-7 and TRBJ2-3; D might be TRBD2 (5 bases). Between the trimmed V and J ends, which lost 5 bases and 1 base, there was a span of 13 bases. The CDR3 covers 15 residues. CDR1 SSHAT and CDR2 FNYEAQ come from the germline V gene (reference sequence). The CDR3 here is CASSEGLRRTDTQYF. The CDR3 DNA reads TGTGCCAGCAGCGAGGGTCTGAGGCGCACAGATACGCAGTATTTT.

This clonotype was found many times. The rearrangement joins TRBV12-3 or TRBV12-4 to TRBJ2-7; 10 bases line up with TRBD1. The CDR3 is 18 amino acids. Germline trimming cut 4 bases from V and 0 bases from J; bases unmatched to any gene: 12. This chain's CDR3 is CASSSDWTGGITSYEQYF. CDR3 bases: TGTGCCAGCAGTTCCGACTGGACAGGGGGTATCACCTCCTACGAGCAGTACTTC.

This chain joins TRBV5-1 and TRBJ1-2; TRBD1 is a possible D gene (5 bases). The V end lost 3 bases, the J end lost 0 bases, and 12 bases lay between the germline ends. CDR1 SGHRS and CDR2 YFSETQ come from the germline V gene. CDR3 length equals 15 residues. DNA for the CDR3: TGCGCCAGCAGCTGGGGGGGAAAAGCTAACTATGGCTACACCTTC. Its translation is CASSWGGKANYGYTF.

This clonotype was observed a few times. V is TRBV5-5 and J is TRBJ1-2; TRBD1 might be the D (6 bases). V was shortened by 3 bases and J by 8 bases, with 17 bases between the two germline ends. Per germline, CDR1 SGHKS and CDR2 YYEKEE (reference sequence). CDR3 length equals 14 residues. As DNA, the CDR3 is TGTGCCAGCAGCTCGGAACAGGGATGGCGGGGCTACACCTTC. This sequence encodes CASSSEQGWRGYTF.

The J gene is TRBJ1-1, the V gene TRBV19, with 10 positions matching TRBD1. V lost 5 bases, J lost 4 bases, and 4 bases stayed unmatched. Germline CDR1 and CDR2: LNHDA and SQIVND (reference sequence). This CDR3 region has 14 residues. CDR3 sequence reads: CASSSWTGGTEAFF. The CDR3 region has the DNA TGTGCCAGTAGTTCTTGGACAGGGGGCACTGAAGCTTTCTTT. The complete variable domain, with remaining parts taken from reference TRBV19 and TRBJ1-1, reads DGGITQSPKYLFRKEGQNVTLSCEQNLNHDAMYWYRQDPGQGLRLIYYSQIVNDFQKGDIAEGYSVSREKKESFPLTVTSAQKNPTAFYLCASSSWTGGTEAFFGQGTRLTVV.

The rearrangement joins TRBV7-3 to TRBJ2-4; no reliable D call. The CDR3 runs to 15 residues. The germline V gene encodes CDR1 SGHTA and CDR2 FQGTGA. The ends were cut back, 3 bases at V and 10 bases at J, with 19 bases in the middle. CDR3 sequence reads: CASSLSPGSMRIQYF. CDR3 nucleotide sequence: TGTGCCAGCAGCTTGAGCCCTGGGTCAATGAGGATTCAGTACTTC. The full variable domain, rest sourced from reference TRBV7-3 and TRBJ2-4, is GAGVSQTPSNKVTEKGKYVELRCDPISGHTALYWYRQSLGQGPEFLIYFQGTGAADDSGLPNDRFFAVRPEGSVSTLKIQRTERGDSAVYLCASSLSPGSMRIQYFGAGTRLSVL.

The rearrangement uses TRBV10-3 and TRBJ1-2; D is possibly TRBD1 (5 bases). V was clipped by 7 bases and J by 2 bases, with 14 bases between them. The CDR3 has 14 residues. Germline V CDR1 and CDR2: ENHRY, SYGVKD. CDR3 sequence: CAITPRGGNYGYTF. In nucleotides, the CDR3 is TGTGCCATCACTCCAAGGGGAGGGAACTATGGCTACACCTTC.

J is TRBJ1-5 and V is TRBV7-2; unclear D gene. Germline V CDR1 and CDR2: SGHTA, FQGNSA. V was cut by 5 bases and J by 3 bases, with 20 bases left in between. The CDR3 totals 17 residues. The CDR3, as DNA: TGTGCCAGCAGCCGGGTGGGCCCTGGGGTTTTCAATCAGCCCCAGCATTTT. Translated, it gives CASSRVGPGVFNQPQHF.

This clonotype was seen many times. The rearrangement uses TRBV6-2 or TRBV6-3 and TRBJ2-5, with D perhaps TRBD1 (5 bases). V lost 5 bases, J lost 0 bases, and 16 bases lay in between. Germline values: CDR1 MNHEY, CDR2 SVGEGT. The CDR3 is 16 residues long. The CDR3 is CASSPRQGADQETQYF. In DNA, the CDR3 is TGTGCCAGCAGTCCCCGGCAGGGTGCGGACCAAGAGACCCAGTACTTC.

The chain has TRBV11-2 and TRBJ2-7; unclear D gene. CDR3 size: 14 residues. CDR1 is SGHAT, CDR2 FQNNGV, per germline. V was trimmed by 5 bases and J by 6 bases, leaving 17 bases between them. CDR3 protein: CASSPRVDHPEQYF. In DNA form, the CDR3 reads TGTGCCAGCAGCCCTAGGGTGGACCACCCCGAGCAGTACTTC.

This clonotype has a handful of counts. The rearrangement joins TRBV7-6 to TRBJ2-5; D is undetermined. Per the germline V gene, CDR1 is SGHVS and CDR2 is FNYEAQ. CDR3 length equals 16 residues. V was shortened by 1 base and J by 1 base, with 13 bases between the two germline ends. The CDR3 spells CASSLGWGRPQETQYF. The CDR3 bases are TGTGCCAGCAGCTTAGGGTGGGGAAGACCCCAAGAGACCCAGTACTTC.

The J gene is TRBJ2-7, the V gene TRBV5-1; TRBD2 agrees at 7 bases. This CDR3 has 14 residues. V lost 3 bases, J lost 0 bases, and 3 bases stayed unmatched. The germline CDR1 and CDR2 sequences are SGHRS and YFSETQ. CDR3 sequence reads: CASSSSGTSYEQYF. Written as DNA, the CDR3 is TGCGCCAGCAGCTCGAGCGGGACCTCCTACGAGCAGTACTTC.

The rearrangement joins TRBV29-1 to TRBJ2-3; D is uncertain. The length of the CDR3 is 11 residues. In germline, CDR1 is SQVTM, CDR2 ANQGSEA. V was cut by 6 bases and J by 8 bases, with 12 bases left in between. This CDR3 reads CSVRDPGTQYF. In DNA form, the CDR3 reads TGCAGCGTGCGCGACCCCGGTACGCAGTATTTT.

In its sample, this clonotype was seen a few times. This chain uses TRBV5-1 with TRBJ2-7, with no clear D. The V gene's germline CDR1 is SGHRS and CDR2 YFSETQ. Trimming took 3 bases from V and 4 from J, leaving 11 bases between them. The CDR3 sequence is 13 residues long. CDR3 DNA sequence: TGCGCCAGCAGCTGGTCCCCCGGTTACGAGCAGTACGTC. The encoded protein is CASSWSPGYEQYV.

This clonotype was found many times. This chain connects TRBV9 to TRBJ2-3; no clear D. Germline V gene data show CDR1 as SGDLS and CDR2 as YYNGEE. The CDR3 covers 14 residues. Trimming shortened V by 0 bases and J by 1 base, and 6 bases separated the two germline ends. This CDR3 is CASSVGLGTDTQYF. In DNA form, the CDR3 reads TGTGCCAGCAGCGTAGGTCTTGGCACAGATACGCAGTATTTT.

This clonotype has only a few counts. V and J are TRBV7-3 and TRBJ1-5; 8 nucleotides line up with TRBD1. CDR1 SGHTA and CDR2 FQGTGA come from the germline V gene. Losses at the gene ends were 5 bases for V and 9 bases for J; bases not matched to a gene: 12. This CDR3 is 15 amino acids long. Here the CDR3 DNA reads TGTGCCAGCAGCCCGAGGCAGGGGGCAAGAGGGCCCCAGCATTTT. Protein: CASSPRQGARGPQHF.

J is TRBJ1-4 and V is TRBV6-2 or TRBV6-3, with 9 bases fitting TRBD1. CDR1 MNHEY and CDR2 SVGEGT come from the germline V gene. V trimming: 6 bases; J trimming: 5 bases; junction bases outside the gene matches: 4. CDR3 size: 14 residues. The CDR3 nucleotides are TGTGCCAGCAGCCGGGACAGGGAAAATGAAAAACTGTTTTTT. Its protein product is CASSRDRENEKLFF.

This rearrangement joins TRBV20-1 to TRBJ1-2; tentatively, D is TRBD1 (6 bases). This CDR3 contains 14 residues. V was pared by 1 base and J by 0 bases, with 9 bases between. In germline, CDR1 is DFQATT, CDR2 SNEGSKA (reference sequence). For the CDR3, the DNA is TGCAGTGCTAGAGCGGACAGCCCTAACTATGGCTACACCTTC. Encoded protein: CSARADSPNYGYTF.

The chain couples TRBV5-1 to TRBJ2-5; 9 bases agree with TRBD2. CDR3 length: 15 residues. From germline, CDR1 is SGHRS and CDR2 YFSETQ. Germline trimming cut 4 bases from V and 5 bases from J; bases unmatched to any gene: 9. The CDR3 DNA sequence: TGCGCCAGCAGCCTATCTAGCGGGGTGGTGGAGACCCAGTACTTC. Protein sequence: CASSLSSGVVETQYF.